This TCR beta chain is drawn from a study of blood T cell repertoires in COVID-19. Whole-study context: T cells, B-cell-depleted T cells, or PBMCs supplied cDNA or gDNA.

This clone was seen a few times. Sequenced by immunoSEQ multiplex PCR; TCRdb stores in-frame clones only, minus some. The data contain 210,000 or so clones, about four fifths of them singletons. CDR1 is SGHNT, CDR2 YYREEE, per germline (reference sequence). CDR3 length: 16 amino acids. Deletions cut 4 bases from V and 7 bases from J, with 18 bases between. This TCR came from a woman in her forties or fifties with active or convalescent COVID-19. The chain uses TRBV5-4 and TRBJ1-6, with D perhaps matching TRBD1 (5 bases). The specimen was peripheral blood. The chain's CDR3 is CASSPGVKGGNSPLHF. Here the CDR3 DNA reads TGTGCCAGCAGCCCGGGGGTGAAGGGAGGCAATTCACCCCTCCACTTT.